A single sample gave rise to the 18 T cell receptor beta chains below, sequenced in a study of T and B cells in COVID-19 patients (TCRdb year 2020). TRB repertoires were amplified from 250-500 ng of genomic DNA extracted from blood. Sequencing was carried out with an Illumina MiSeq. Multiplex PCR with BIOMED2 TRB-A/B primer pools was used to amplify TRB rearrangements. TCRdb trimmed public reads at Q25 via fastp, called clones via MiXCR and kept in-frame beta chains. Identical CDR3 protein sequences are pooled into one entry, listed with their most common genes and DNA. For this sample there are 4,000 to 5,000 distinct CDR3 sequences; under 30% appear just once. The ten biggest clones cover roughly 32% of the sample. The sequenced material came from blood. These receptors all come from a human donor with active COVID-19.

This clonotype was counted between two and nine times. The gene calls are TRBV6-1 and TRBJ2-3; the D gene is possibly TRBD1 (5 bases). The CDR3 totals 16 residues. Germline V gene lookup returns CDR1 MNHNS and CDR2 SASEGT. With 2 bases removed from V and 0 bases from J, the gap between germline ends came to 12 bases. CDR3 DNA: TGTGCCAGCAGTGAAAGAAAGGGGTTGAGCACAGATACGCAGTATTTT. Its protein product is CASSERKGLSTDTQYF.

This clonotype is medium-sized within its sample. This rearrangement joins TRBV6-1 to TRBJ2-7; D is unclear. Germline CDR1 MNHNS, CDR2 SASEGT. Trimming shortened V by 7 bases and J by 1 base, and 11 bases separated the two germline ends. The CDR3 is 13 residues long. The CDR3 here is CASNLDRSYEQYF. DNA of the CDR3: TGTGCCAGCAACTTGGATCGTTCCTACGAGCAGTACTTC.

About this clonotype: Possible read error: a much larger clone is one base away. The gene calls are TRBV12-3 or TRBV12-4 and TRBJ2-3; D unclear. The CDR3 is made up of 11 amino acids. CDR3 sequence: CASTSTDTRYF. The DNA for the CDR3 is TGTGCCAGCACCAGCACAGATACGCGGTATTTT.

A note on this clonotype: This clone may be a read error of a much larger clone one base away. Without the conserved terminal phenylalanine or tryptophan, this CDR3 likely stems from a read error. The chain carries TRBV27 and TRBJ2-6; D call uncertain. Germline V gene data show CDR1 as MNHEY and CDR2 as SMNVEV (reference sequence). This CDR3 is built from 15 residues. V dropped 1 base and J dropped 4 bases, with 8 bases sitting between them. The CDR3 DNA is TGTGCCAGCAGTTTATTGTATTCCGGGGCCAACGTCCTGACTTTA. Translation gives CASSLLYSGANVLTL.

This clonotype was seen more than once but under ten times. The rearrangement links TRBV5-4 to TRBJ1-6, with D possibly being TRBD1 (5 bases). V gave up 4 bases and J gave up 0 bases, with 17 bases separating them. Germline V gene sequence: CDR1 SGHNT, CDR2 YYREEE (reference sequence). This CDR3 spans 18 amino acids. The CDR3 bases are TGTGCCAGCAGCCTCGGGACCGACCCCTACTCCTATAATTCACCCCTCCACTTT. Protein product: CASSLGTDPYSYNSPLHF.

This clonotype was seen a few times. This rearrangement joins TRBV20-1 to TRBJ2-3; D possibly corresponds to TRBD2 (6 bases). The V gene lost 2 bases and the J gene lost 4 bases, with 16 bases spanning the gap. Germline-derived CDR1 and CDR2 are DFQATT and SNEGSKA (reference sequence). This CDR3 has 15 amino acids. The DNA of the CDR3 is TGCAGTGCTAGACCGACGGGAGTTGGATCAGATACGCAGTATTTT. This codes for CSARPTGVGSDTQYF.

V is TRBV5-1 and J is TRBJ2-3; D is unresolved. Germline V gene lookup returns CDR1 SGHRS and CDR2 YFSETQ. V was trimmed by 2 bases and J by 0 bases, leaving 4 bases between them. This CDR3 comprises 13 residues. CDR3 sequence (DNA): TGCGCCAGCAGCTTCCTCAGCACAGATACGCAGTATTTT. Translated, it gives CASSFLSTDTQYF.

This clonotype is labeled as medium-sized (0.01 to 0.1%). J is TRBJ2-7 and V is TRBV6-2 or TRBV6-3, with D possibly matching TRBD1 (6 bases). Germline-derived CDR1 and CDR2 are MNHEY and SVGEGT. This CDR3 has 14 amino acids. Trimming left V 6 bases short and J 2 bases short, with 14 bases between. The CDR3 sequence is CASRSQGVTYEQYF. CDR3 coding DNA: TGTGCCAGCAGGTCACAGGGCGTGACCTACGAGCAGTACTTC.

This clonotype was seen just once. V gene TRBV29-1 combines with J gene TRBJ1-2; 7 nucleotides agree with TRBD1. The V gene's germline CDR1 is SQVTM and CDR2 ANQGSEA. This CDR3 region has 13 residues. V was pared by 6 bases and J by 2 bases, with 6 bases of the junction left unmatched. CDR3 sequence reads: CSVQGGVNYGYTF. The CDR3 DNA is TGCAGCGTCCAGGGGGGAGTGAACTATGGCTACACCTTC.

V is TRBV10-3 and J is TRBJ2-7; TRBD1 might be the D (6 bases). CDR3 size: 15 residues. Germline V gives CDR1 ENHRY, CDR2 SYGVKD. Trimming took 4 bases from V and 1 from J, leaving 14 bases between them. The CDR3 spells CAISGGQVLSYEQYF. CDR3 coding DNA: TGTGCCATCAGTGGGGGGCAGGTTTTGTCCTACGAGCAGTACTTC.

This clonotype was counted only a few times. The CDR3 loop is CASSLQRGPYEQYF. CDR3 in DNA: TGTGCCAGCAGCTTACAGCGGGGTCCCTACGAGCAGTACTTC. The chain couples TRBV5-4 to TRBJ2-7; TRBD2 matches at 7 bases. V gave up 2 bases and J gave up 2 bases; unmatched junction bases: 4. Per the germline V gene, CDR1 is SGHNT and CDR2 is YYREEE (reference sequence). The CDR3 extends over 14 amino acids.

This clonotype is medium-sized in the sample. J is TRBJ1-4 and V is TRBV15; 7 nucleotides align to TRBD1. CDR1 and CDR2 from the germline V gene are LNHNV and YYDKDF (reference sequence). Trimming at V came to 3 bases and at J to 3 bases, leaving 4 bases not matched to a gene. This CDR3 contains 15 residues. The CDR3 DNA is TGTGCCACCAGCAGGAGGGACAGCTCTAATGAAAAACTGTTTTTT. This translates into CATSRRDSSNEKLFF.

This clonotype was found a few times. V gene TRBV12-3 or TRBV12-4 combines with J gene TRBJ1-6; D ambiguous. Trimming cost V 6 bases and J 9 bases, with 15 bases left between them. This CDR3 is built from 14 residues. The CDR3 region is CASSPSGAGSPLHF. CDR3 DNA sequence: TGTGCCAGCAGCCCCTCGGGAGCGGGTTCACCCCTCCACTTT.

The genes are TRBV4-2 and TRBJ2-7; D is perhaps TRBD1 (6 bases). Trimming stripped 1 base from V and 3 bases from J, with 7 bases between. CDR3 length: 13 amino acids. Germline V CDR1 and CDR2: LGHNA, YNFKEQ. CDR3 bases: TGTGCCAGCAGCCAAGCCAGGGGCTACGAGCAGTACTTC. This sequence encodes CASSQARGYEQYF.

The chain joins TRBV19 to TRBJ2-3, with 8 nucleotides matching TRBD2. The trim removed 9 bases at V and 2 bases at J, leaving 16 bases unmatched. The CDR3 consists of 17 residues. Per germline, CDR1 LNHDA and CDR2 SQIVND (reference sequence). CDR3 coding DNA: TGTGCCAGCAGTCGGGGTAGCGGGACACTATTCACAGATACGCAGTATTTT. It specifies CASSRGSGTLFTDTQYF.

V is TRBV6-2 or TRBV6-3 and J is TRBJ1-2; D is possibly TRBD1 (6 bases). CDR1 is MNHEY and CDR2 is SVGEGT in the germline V gene. The CDR3 runs to 12 residues. The ends were cut back, 7 bases at V and 6 bases at J, with 12 bases in the middle. In nucleotides, the CDR3 is TGTGCCAGCACCACAGGGATGGATGGCTACACCTTC. Translation: CASTTGMDGYTF.

V usage is TRBV7-2 and J usage is TRBJ1-1, with D maybe TRBD1 (6 bases). The germline V gene encodes CDR1 SGHTA and CDR2 FQGNSA. Trimming pared 5 bases from V and 1 base from J, leaving 17 bases between. The CDR3 extends over 16 amino acids. The CDR3 bases are TGTGCCAGCAGCCCCTCCGGGGGGCAATCGAACACTGAAGCTTTCTTT. This translates into CASSPSGGQSNTEAFF.

In this sample, this clonotype is medium-sized (0.01 to 0.1%). The chain recombines TRBV11-1 with TRBJ2-3, with a weak D call TRBD1 (5 bases). The CDR3 has 12 residues. V dropped 8 bases and J dropped 0 bases, with 6 bases sitting between them. The germline V gene encodes CDR1 SGHAT and CDR2 FQDESV (reference sequence). CDR3 nucleotide sequence: TGTGCCAGCCAGGGTAGCACAGATACGCAGTATTTT. Translating gives CASQGSTDTQYF.